The rows below give T cell receptor beta chains drawn from one sample of a study of beta chain features in type 1 diabetes. Libraries were prepared by immunoSEQ multiplex PCR; TCRdb keeps only in-frame clonotypes and omits some of them. The sample has 150,000 to 200,000 clones; around 63% are singletons. The sequenced material came from naive CD4+ T cells from blood. These receptors were obtained from a young man with type 1 diabetes. Each CDR3 is given with its conserved first and last residue. A D gene is named only where the DNA matches it firmly. Size tells how often a clone was seen (once, few, many) or the class of an expanded clone, and some rows leave it out.

clone_size	d_call	j_call	v_call	cdr3_nt	cdr3_aa
NA	NA	TRBJ2-5	TRBV10-3	TGTGCCATCAGTGAGTCTAAGGCCACTAGAGGGGCCCAGTACTTC	CAISESKATRGAQYF
NA	TRBD1	TRBJ1-2	TRBV29-1	TGCAGCGTTGATCAGGGGGCACGCGGCTACACCTTC	CSVDQGARGYTF
NA	NA	TRBJ2-5	TRBV4-3	TGCGCCAGCAGCCAAGATCGGGGACGGCAAGAGACCCAGTACTTC	CASSQDRGRQETQYF
NA	NA	TRBJ2-1	TRBV20-1	TGCAGTGCTCCCTCCCTTAGGGAGCAGTTCTTC	CSAPSLREQFF
NA	NA	TRBJ1-5	TRBV10-3	TGTGCCATCAGTGCAGAGAGACGGCAAAATAGCAATCAGCCCCAGCATTTT	CAISAERRQNSNQPQHF
few	TRBD2	TRBJ2-3	TRBV29-1	TGCAGCGTTACACGGACTAGCGGGGGCCCAAGCGATACGCAGTATTTT	CSVTRTSGGPSDTQYF
NA	NA	TRBJ2-7	TRBV30	TGTGCCTGGAGTGTATTATTGGGAGGTGAGCAGTACTTC	CAWSVLLGGEQYF
few	NA	TRBJ2-7	TRBV28	TGTGCCAGCACCTACCCCAGGGGGGCCACTACTTTGGAGCAGTACTTC	CASTYPRGATTLEQYF
NA	NA	TRBJ2-7	TRBV11-2	TGTGCCAGCAGCTTGGGAGGCCGTGAAGAGCAGTACTTC	CASSLGGREEQYF
once	NA	TRBJ2-7	TRBV11-2	TGTGCCAGCAGCTTAAGCGATTACGAGCAGTACTTC	CASSLSDYEQYF
NA	NA	TRBJ2-7	TRBV19	TGTGCCAGTAGCCCCGGACTGAGTTACGAGCAGTACTTC	CASSPGLSYEQYF
NA	TRBD1	TRBJ2-7	TRBV13	TGTGCCAGCAGCTTAAAGGGGTGGGACAGGGATCACGAGCAGTACTTC	CASSLKGWDRDHEQYF
NA	TRBD2	TRBJ2-3	TRBV30	TGTGCCTGGCGGGGGGCAGATACGCAGTATTTT	CAWRGADTQYF
NA	NA	TRBJ2-3	TRBV29-1	TGCAGCGCGAGGCGCACAGATACGCAGTATTTT	CSARRTDTQYF
NA	NA	TRBJ2-3	TRBV25-1	TGTGCCAGCAGTGAAGGGACTGCCAGCACAGATACGCAGTATTTT	CASSEGTASTDTQYF
NA	NA	TRBJ1-1	TRBV7-9	TGTGCCAGCAGCTTAGAGTTATCGGGGAACACTGAAGCTTTCTTT	CASSLELSGNTEAFF
NA	TRBD1	TRBJ2-7	TRBV29-1	TGCAGCGTTAAGGGACAGGGTAAGAGAGAGCAGTACTTC	CSVKGQGKREQYF
NA	NA	TRBJ1-2	TRBV30	TGTGCCGTCACGGGCGGCGGCTATGGCTACACCTTC	CAVTGGGYGYTF
NA	NA	TRBJ1-4	TRBV7-9	TGTGCCAGCAGCTTAGGCTTGCGGGAGAATGAAAAACTGTTTTTT	CASSLGLRENEKLFF
once	NA	TRBJ2-1	TRBV7-9	TGTGCCAGCAGCTTAACGGGTGGCTGGGACAATGAGCAGTTCTTC	CASSLTGGWDNEQFF
once	NA	TRBJ2-5	TRBV7-7	TGTGCTAGCAGCTTAGCGGAACTAGCTGGGGAGACCCAGTACTTC	CASSLAELAGETQYF
NA	NA	TRBJ2-7	TRBV4-2	TGTGCCAGCAGCCAAGACGGGTTCTCCTACGAGCAGTACTTC	CASSQDGFSYEQYF
NA	NA	TRBJ2-1	TRBV30	TGTGCCTGGAAGGACACATACAATGAGCAGTTCTTC	CAWKDTYNEQFF
NA	NA	TRBJ1-1	TRBV19	TGTGCCAGTGGGGCTAAGGGGCACCCGGCTTTCTTT	CASGAKGHPAFF
few	TRBD1	TRBJ2-3	TRBV4-1	TGCGCCAGCAGCCAAGATATAGGGACAGGCTCCCGGGGAGATACGCAGTATTTT	CASSQDIGTGSRGDTQYF
few	NA	TRBJ2-5	TRBV29-1	TGCAGCGTTGATGCCGATGCTGTTCTTGGGGCCCAGTACTTC	CSVDADAVLGAQYF